This T cell receptor beta chain derives from a study of blood T cells in healthy people across ages. Study outcomes and limitations: Leaving the PBMCs unsorted stopped any conclusive comparison of naive versus antigen-experienced cells.

PBMCs were isolated at a quantity of at least 7 million per sample. This clonotype was counted a few times. Antigen unknown. This CDR3 is 15 amino acids long. Per germline, CDR1 LGHDT and CDR2 YNNKEL (reference sequence). V lost 2 bases to trimming and J lost 0 bases, with 10 bases between them. A second 7 to 11 cycle PCR used barcoded and J-beta primers. TCRdb itself ran the 5' RACE reads through MiXCR, one entry per CDR3 protein. The data hold around 750,000 distinct CDR3 sequences, with 40% to 65% observed a single time. The rearrangement joins TRBV3-1 to TRBJ1-1, with a possible D match to TRBD1 (5 bases). The TCR originated in an elderly man in good health. The sample comprised blood. Written as DNA, the CDR3 is TGTGCCAGCAGCCAAAGGGGTCACATGAACACTGAAGCTTTCTTT. Protein product: CASSQRGHMNTEAFF.